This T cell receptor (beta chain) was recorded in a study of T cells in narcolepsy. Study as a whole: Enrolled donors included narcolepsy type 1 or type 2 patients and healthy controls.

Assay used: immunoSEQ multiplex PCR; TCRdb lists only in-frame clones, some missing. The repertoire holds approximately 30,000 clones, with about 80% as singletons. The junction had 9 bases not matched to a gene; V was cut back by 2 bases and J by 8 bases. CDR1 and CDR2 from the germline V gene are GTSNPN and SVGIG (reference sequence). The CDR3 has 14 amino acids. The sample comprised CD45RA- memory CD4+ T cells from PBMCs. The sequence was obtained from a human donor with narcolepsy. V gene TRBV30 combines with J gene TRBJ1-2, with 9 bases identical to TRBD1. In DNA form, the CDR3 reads TGTGCCTGGAGTCCCCCCCGGACAGGGGAGGGCTACACCTTC. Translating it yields CAWSPPRTGEGYTF.